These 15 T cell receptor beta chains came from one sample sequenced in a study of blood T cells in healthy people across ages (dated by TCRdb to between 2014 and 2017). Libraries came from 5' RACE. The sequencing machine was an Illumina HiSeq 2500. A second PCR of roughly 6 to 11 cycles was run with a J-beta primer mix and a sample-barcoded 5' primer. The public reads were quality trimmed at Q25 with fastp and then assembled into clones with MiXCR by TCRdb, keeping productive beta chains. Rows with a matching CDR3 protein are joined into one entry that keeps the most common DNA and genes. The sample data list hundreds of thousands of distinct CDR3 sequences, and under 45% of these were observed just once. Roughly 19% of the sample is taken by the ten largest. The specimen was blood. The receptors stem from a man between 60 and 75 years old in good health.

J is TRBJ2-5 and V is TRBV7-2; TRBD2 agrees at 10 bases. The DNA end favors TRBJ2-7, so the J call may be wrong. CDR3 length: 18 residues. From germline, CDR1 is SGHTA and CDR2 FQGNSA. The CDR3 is CASSLGTSGIRGLNEQYF. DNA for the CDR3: TGTGCCAGCAGCTTAGGGACTAGCGGAATACGTGGGCTCAACGAGCAGTACTTC.

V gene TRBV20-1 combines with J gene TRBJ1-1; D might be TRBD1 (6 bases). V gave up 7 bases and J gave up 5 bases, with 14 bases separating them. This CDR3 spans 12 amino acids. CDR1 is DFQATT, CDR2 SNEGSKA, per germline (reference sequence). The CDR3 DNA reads TGCAGTGGGAAGGGGGGAGGGACTGAAGCTTTCTTT. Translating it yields CSGKGGGTEAFF.

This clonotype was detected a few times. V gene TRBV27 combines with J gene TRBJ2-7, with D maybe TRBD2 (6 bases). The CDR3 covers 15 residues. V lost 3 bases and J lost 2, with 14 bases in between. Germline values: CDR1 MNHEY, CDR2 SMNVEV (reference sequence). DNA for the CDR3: TGTGCCAGCAGTTTCGGGACTCCGGGGCCCTACGAGCAGTACTTC. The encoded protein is CASSFGTPGPYEQYF.

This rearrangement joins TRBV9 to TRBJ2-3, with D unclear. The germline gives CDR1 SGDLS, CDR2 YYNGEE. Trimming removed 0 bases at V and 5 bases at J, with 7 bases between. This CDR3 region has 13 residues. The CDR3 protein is CASSVVERDTQYF. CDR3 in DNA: TGTGCCAGCAGCGTAGTGGAGCGAGATACGCAGTATTTT. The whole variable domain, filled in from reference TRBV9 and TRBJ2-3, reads DSGVTQTPKHLITATGQRVTLRCSPRSGDLSVYWYQQSLDQGLQFLIQYYNGEERAKGNILERFSAQQFPDLHSELNLSSLELGDSALYFCASSVVERDTQYFGPGTRLTVL.

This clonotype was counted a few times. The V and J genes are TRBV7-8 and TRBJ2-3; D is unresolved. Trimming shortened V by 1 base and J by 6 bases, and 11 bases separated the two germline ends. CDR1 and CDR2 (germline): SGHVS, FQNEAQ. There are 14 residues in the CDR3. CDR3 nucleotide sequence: TGTGCCAGCAGCTTAGTCTCCTTGGCGGATACGCAGTATTTT. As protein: CASSLVSLADTQYF.

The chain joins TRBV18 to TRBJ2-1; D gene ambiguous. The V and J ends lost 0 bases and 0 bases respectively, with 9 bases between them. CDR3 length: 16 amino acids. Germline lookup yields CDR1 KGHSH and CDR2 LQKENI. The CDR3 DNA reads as TGTGCCAGCTCACCACCGGCCCGGATCTCCTACAATGAGCAGTTCTTC. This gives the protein CASSPPARISYNEQFF.

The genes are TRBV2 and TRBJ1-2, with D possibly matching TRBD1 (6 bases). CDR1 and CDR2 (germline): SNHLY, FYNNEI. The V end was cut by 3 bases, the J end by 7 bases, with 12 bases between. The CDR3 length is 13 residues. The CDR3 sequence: CASSDAGEGGYTF. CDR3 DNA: TGTGCCAGCAGTGATGCAGGGGAAGGTGGCTACACCTTC.

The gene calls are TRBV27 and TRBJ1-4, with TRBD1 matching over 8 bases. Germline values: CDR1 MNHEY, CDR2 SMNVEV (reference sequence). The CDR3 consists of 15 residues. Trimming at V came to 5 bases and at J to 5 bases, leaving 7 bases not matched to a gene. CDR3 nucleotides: TGTGCCAGCAGTCCCCGGACAGGGCTAAATGAAAAACTGTTTTTT. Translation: CASSPRTGLNEKLFF.

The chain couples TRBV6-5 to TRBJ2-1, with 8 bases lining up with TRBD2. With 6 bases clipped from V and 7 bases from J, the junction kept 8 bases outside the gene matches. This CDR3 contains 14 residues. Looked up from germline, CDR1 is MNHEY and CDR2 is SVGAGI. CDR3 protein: CASRAGTSANEQFF. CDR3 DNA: TGTGCCAGCAGGGCCGGGACTAGTGCAAATGAGCAGTTCTTC.

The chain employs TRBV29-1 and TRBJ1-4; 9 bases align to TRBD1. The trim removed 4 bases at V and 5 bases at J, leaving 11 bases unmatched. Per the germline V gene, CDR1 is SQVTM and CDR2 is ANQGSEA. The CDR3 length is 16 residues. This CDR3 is CSVGLRGDRENEKLFF. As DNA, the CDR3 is TGCAGCGTTGGGTTGCGGGGGGACAGGGAGAATGAAAAACTGTTTTTT.

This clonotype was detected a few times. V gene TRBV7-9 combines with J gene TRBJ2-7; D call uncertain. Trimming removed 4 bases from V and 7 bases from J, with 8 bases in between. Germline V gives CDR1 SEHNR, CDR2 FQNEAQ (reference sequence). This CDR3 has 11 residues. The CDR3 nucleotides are TGTGCCAGCAGCTCCGAACGGGAGCAGTACTTC. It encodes CASSSEREQYF.

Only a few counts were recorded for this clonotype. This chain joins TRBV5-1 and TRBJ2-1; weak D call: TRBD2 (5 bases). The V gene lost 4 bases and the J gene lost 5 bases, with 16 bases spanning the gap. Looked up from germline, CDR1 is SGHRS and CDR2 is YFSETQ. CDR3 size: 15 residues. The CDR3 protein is CASSVSGNSHNEQFF. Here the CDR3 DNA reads TGCGCCAGCAGCGTATCCGGGAATTCCCACAATGAGCAGTTCTTC. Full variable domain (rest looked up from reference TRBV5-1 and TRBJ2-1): KAGVTQTPRYLIKTRGQQVTLSCSPISGHRSVSWYQQTPGQGLQFLFEYFSETQRNKGNFPGRFSGRQFSNSRSEMNVSTLELGDSALYLCASSVSGNSHNEQFFGPGTRLTVL.

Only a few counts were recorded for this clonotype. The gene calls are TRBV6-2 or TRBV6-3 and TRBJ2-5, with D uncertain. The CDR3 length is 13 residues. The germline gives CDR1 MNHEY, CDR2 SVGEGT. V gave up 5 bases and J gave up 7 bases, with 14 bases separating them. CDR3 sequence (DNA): TGTGCCAGCAGTAGTAACACGAAGACGACCCAGTACTTC. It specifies CASSSNTKTTQYF.

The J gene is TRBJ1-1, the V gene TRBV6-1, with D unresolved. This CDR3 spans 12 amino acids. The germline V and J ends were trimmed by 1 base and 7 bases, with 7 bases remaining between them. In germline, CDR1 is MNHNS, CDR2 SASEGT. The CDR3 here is CASSEGMNEAFF. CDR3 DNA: TGTGCCAGCAGTGAAGGGATGAATGAAGCTTTCTTT.

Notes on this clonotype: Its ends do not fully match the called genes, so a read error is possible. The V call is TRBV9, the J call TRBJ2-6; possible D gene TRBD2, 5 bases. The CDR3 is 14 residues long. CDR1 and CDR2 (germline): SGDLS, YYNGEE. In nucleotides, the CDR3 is TGTGCCAGCAGCCCGGACTCGTTTGACAACGTCCAGACTTTC. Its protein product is CASSPDSFDNVQTF. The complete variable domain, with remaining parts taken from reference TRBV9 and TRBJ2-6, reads DSGVTQTPKHLITATGQRVTLRCSPRSGDLSVYWYQQSLDQGLQFLIQYYNGEERAKGNILERFSAQQFPDLHSELNLSSLELGDSALYFCASSPDSFDNVQTFGAGSRLTVL.